These 20 T cell receptor beta chains were all obtained from the same sample, sequenced in a study of blood T cell repertoires in COVID-19. TCRdb keeps only in-frame clones here, not all; method: immunoSEQ multiplex PCR. The sample carries 390,000 or so clones, approximately 87% recorded once. The sample taken for sequencing was PBMCs or T cells enriched from blood (not recorded which). The receptors originated from a woman between 50 and 59 years old who had recovered from COVID-19.

This chain connects TRBV7-2 to TRBJ1-3; tentatively, D is TRBD1 (6 bases). The CDR3 runs to 17 residues. In germline, CDR1 is SGHTA, CDR2 FQGNSA. V lost 3 bases and J 0 bases, leaving 15 bases between the germline ends. The CDR3, as DNA: TGTGCCAGCAGCTTTACCCCGGGACACCGCTCTGGAAACACCATATATTTT. It encodes CASSFTPGHRSGNTIYF.

The V gene is TRBV7-9, the J gene TRBJ1-5, with D possibly matching TRBD1 (5 bases). Germline CDR1 reads SEHNR; CDR2 reads FQNEAQ (reference sequence). CDR3 size: 15 residues. Trimming shortened V by 5 bases and J by 4 bases, and 15 bases separated the two germline ends. In nucleotides, the CDR3 is TGTGCCAGCAGCCCCCGCGGGGGTGAAAATCAGCCCCAGCATTTT. The encoded protein is CASSPRGGENQPQHF.

CDR3 bases: TGTGCCAGCAGCCCCACATCAAGGGGCCCTCCAAGTTGGACAGATACGCAGTATTTT. Encoded protein: CASSPTSRGPPSWTDTQYF. The V and J genes are TRBV14 and TRBJ2-3; tentatively, D is TRBD1 (5 bases). Trimming took off 4 bases at V and 3 bases at J, with 26 bases between the two ends. CDR1 is SGHDN and CDR2 is FVKESK in the germline V gene. The CDR3 has 19 residues. The full variable domain, its missing parts supplied by reference TRBV14 and TRBJ2-3, is EAGVTQFPSHSVIEKGQTVTLRCDPISGHDNLYWYRRVMGKEIKFLLHFVKESKQDESGMPNNRFLAERTGGTYSTLKVQPAELEDSGVYFCASSPTSRGPPSWTDTQYFGPGTRLTVL.

V gene TRBV27 combines with J gene TRBJ2-5, with D possibly being TRBD1 (5 bases). The V and J ends lost 7 bases and 5 bases respectively, with 20 bases between them. CDR3 length: 15 amino acids. Germline-derived CDR1 and CDR2 are MNHEY and SMNVEV (reference sequence). The CDR3 DNA follows: TGTGCCAGCACCTTACCCCCGACAGTTTTTGAGACCCAGTACTTC. Encoded protein: CASTLPPTVFETQYF.

This rearrangement joins TRBV30 to TRBJ1-4; tentative D call: TRBD1 (6 bases). The germline V gene encodes CDR1 GTSNPN and CDR2 SVGIG (reference sequence). This CDR3 region has 15 residues. V lost 2 bases to trimming and J lost 10 bases, with 20 bases between them. The CDR3 nucleotides read TGTGCCTGGAGTAGGGGCGGGGGCGGAAGGGGAAAACTGTTTTTT. It codes for CAWSRGGGGRGKLFF.

The CDR3 DNA reads TGTGCCAGCAGCCCCAACAGGAACACCATATATTTT. Its translation: CASSPNRNTIYF. The V and J genes are TRBV7-8 and TRBJ1-3; maybe TRBD1 (5 bases). CDR1 and CDR2 (germline): SGHVS, FQNEAQ. CDR3 length: 12 residues. V lost 5 bases, J lost 7 bases, and 9 bases lay in between.

This rearrangement joins TRBV28 to TRBJ2-3, with 9 bases that match TRBD1. The CDR3 loop spans 15 amino acids. Germline values: CDR1 MDHEN, CDR2 SYDVKM. The trim removed 7 bases at V and 0 bases at J, leaving 5 bases unmatched. The CDR3 coding sequence is TGTGCCAGCATCGACAGGGGGACAAGCACAGATACGCAGTATTTT. Protein sequence: CASIDRGTSTDTQYF.

In DNA form, the CDR3 reads TGTGCCAGCCGGGGACAGGGGGCCCACGAGCAGTACTTC. Translation: CASRGQGAHEQYF. The chain couples TRBV5-8 to TRBJ2-7, with TRBD1 matching 12 bases. CDR1 is SGHTS and CDR2 is YDEGEE in the germline V gene. The CDR3 covers 13 residues. Germline trimming cut 7 bases from V and 5 bases from J; bases unmatched to any gene: 4.

V gene TRBV6-5 combines with J gene TRBJ1-6; D might be TRBD1 (6 bases). Germline loops: CDR1 MNHEY, CDR2 SVGAGI. V shed 5 bases and J shed 7 bases, with 15 bases lying between them. The CDR3 runs 15 residues. Here the CDR3 DNA reads TGTGCCAGCAGTAACCGGGACACTCGGAATTCACCCCTCCACTTT. It yields the protein CASSNRDTRNSPLHF.

This clone appeared a few times. V is TRBV15 and J is TRBJ1-4, with TRBD1 as a possible D gene (6 bases). Germline values: CDR1 LNHNV, CDR2 YYDKDF (reference sequence). The CDR3 totals 15 residues. V dropped 5 bases and J dropped 1 base, with 11 bases sitting between them. In DNA, the CDR3 is TGTGCCACCAGCGGGGGGGGCTTAACTAATGAAAAACTGTTTTTT. Residues: CATSGGGLTNEKLFF.

The chain uses TRBV5-1 and TRBJ2-7; the D gene is possibly TRBD1 (6 bases). The CDR3 loop spans 15 amino acids. Looked up from germline, CDR1 is SGHRS and CDR2 is YFSETQ. V was shortened by 5 bases and J by 5 bases, with 20 bases between the two germline ends. The CDR3 region has the DNA TGCGCCAGCAGACAGGGACGTTCTGGGTTCGACGAGCAGTACTTC. Translating gives CASRQGRSGFDEQYF.

The V gene is TRBV15, the J gene TRBJ2-6, with D possibly being TRBD2 (6 bases). This CDR3 has 17 amino acids. Deletions cut 1 base from V and 2 bases from J, with 12 bases between. Germline V gene lookup returns CDR1 LNHNV and CDR2 YYDKDF (reference sequence). The CDR3 protein is CATSRAMGRTGANVLTF. The CDR3 region has the DNA TGTGCCACCAGCAGAGCAATGGGGAGGACTGGGGCCAACGTCCTGACTTTC. The whole variable domain, remainder taken from reference TRBV15 and TRBJ2-6, is DAMVIQNPRYQVTQFGKPVTLSCSQTLNHNVMYWYQQKSSQAPKLLFHYYDKDFNNEADTPDNFQSRRPNTSFCFLDIRSPGLGDTAMYLCATSRAMGRTGANVLTFGAGSRLTVL.

In its sample, this clone was seen a few times. This chain uses TRBV29-1 with TRBJ1-2, with a possible D match to TRBD1 (6 bases). Deletions cut 5 bases from V and 2 bases from J, with 18 bases between. Germline values: CDR1 SQVTM, CDR2 ANQGSEA. The CDR3 extends over 15 amino acids. The CDR3 region is CSVYGDIGPNYGYTF. CDR3 DNA sequence: TGCAGCGTTTACGGGGACATAGGTCCGAACTATGGCTACACCTTC.

V and J are TRBV27 and TRBJ1-6; D remains unclear. This CDR3 is built from 12 residues. Germline lookup yields CDR1 MNHEY and CDR2 SMNVEV (reference sequence). The V end was cut by 6 bases, the J end by 6 bases, with 6 bases between. The CDR3 coding sequence is TGTGCCAGCAGCCGTCGTAATTCACCCCTCCACTTT. It is translated as CASSRRNSPLHF.

This rearrangement joins TRBV7-6 to TRBJ2-1, with D perhaps matching TRBD1 (6 bases). CDR1 SGHVS and CDR2 FNYEAQ come from the germline V gene. The CDR3 runs to 13 residues. The V gene lost 1 base and the J gene lost 13 bases, with 14 bases spanning the gap. The chain's CDR3 is CASSLETTGYQFF. The CDR3 DNA follows: TGTGCCAGCAGCTTAGAAACCACAGGGTACCAGTTCTTC.

The chain has TRBV7-2 and TRBJ2-3; 9 bases align to TRBD1. The junction had 13 bases not matched to a gene; V was cut back by 5 bases and J by 7 bases. The CDR3 covers 16 residues. CDR1 is SGHTA and CDR2 is FQGNSA in the germline V gene. The CDR3 spells CASSPQTGTGPYTQYF. The DNA for the CDR3 is TGTGCCAGCAGCCCGCAGACCGGGACAGGGCCATATACGCAGTATTTT.

The chain uses TRBV7-9 and TRBJ1-6; 9 bases match TRBD1. The V gene's germline CDR1 is SEHNR and CDR2 FQNEAQ (reference sequence). After removal of 4 bases from V and 4 bases from J, the junction contained 14 bases not matched to a gene. The CDR3 covers 19 residues. The CDR3, as DNA: TGTGCCAGCAGCTCCGGCGGGACAGGGATCAATCTTTATAATTCACCCCTCCACTTT. It yields the protein CASSSGGTGINLYNSPLHF.

This rearrangement joins TRBV9 to TRBJ1-2; 9 bases align to TRBD1. This CDR3 has 14 amino acids. The germline V gene has CDR1 SGDLS and CDR2 YYNGEE. The ends lost 4 bases at V and 7 bases at J; junction bases unmatched: 8. The CDR3 sequence is CASSPWDRAGGYTF. The CDR3 DNA follows: TGTGCCAGCAGCCCATGGGACAGGGCGGGTGGCTACACCTTC.

The chain couples TRBV5-1 to TRBJ2-5; D is uncertain. Trimming left V 4 bases short and J 1 base short, with 14 bases between. This CDR3 is 15 amino acids long. Per germline, CDR1 SGHRS and CDR2 YFSETQ. CDR3 protein: CASSKPSGSQETQYF. In DNA, the CDR3 is TGCGCCAGCAGCAAACCTAGTGGGTCCCAAGAGACCCAGTACTTC.

This clone was seen a few times. This chain joins TRBV7-9 and TRBJ1-6, with 7 positions matching TRBD1. Germline V gene sequence: CDR1 SEHNR, CDR2 FQNEAQ (reference sequence). This CDR3 contains 14 residues. V lost 5 bases, J lost 8 bases, and 6 bases stayed unmatched. The CDR3 coding sequence is TGTGCCAGCAGCCCGGACAGGTTTTATTCACCCCTCCACTTT. Its protein product is CASSPDRFYSPLHF.